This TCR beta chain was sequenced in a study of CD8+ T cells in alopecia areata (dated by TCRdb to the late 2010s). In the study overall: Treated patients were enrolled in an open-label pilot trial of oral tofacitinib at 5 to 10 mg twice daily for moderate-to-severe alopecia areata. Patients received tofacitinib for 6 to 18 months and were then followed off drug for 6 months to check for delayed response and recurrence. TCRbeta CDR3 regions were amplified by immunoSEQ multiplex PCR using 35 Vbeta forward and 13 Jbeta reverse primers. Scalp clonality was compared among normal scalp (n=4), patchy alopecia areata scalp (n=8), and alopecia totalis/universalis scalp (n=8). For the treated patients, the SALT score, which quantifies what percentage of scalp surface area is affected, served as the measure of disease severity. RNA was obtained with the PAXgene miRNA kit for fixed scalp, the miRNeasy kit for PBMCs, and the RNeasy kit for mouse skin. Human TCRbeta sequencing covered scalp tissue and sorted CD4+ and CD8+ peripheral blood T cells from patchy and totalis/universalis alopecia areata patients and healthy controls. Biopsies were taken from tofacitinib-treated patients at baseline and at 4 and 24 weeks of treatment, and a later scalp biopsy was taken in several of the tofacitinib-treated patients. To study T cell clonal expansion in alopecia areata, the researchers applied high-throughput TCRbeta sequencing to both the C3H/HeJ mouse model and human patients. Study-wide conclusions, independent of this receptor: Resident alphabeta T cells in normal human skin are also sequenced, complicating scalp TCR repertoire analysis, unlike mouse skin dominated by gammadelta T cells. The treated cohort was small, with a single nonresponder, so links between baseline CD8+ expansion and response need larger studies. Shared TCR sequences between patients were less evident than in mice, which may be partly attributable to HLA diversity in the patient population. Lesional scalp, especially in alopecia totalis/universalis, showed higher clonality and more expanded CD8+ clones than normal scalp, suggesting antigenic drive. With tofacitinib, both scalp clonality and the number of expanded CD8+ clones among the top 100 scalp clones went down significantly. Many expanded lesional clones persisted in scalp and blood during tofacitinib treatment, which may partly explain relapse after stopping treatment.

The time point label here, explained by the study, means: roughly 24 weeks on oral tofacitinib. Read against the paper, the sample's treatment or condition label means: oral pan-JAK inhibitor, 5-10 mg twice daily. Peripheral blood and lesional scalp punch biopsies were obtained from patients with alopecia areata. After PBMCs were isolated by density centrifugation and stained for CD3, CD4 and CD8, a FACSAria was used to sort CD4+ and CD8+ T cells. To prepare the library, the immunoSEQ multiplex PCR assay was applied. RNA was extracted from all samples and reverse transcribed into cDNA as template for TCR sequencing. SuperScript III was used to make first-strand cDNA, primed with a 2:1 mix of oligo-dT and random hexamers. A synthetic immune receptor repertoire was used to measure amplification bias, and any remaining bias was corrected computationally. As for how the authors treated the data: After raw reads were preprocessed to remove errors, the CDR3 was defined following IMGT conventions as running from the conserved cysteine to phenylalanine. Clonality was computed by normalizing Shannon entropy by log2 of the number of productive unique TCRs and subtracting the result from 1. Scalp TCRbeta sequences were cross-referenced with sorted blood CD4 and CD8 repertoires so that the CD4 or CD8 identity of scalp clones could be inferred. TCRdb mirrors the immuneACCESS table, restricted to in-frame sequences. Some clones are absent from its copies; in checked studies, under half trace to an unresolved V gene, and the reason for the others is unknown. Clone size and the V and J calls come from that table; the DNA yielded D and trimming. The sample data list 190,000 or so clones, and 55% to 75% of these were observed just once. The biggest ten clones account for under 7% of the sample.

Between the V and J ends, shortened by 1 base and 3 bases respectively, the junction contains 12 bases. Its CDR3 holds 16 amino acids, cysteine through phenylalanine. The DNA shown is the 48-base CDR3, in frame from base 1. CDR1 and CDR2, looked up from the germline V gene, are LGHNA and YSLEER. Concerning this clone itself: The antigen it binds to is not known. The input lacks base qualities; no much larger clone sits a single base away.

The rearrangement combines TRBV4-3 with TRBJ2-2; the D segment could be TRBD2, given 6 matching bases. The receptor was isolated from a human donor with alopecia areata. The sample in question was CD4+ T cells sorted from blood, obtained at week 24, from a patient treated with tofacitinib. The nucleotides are TGCGCCAGCAGCCAAGGAGGGACTCATCACACCGGGGAGCTGTTTTTT. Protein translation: CASSQGGTHHTGELFF.